The 5 T cell receptor beta chains reported below all come from one sample, sequenced in a study of beta chain features in type 1 diabetes. Every isolated RNA sample was fully reverse transcribed, so sequencing captured expressed TCRB transcripts. Method: immunoSEQ multiplex PCR; TCRdb's copy keeps in-frame clones and lacks some. In the table there are 680,000 or so clones, roughly an eighth of which are singletons. The study, taken as a whole, reports: There was a moderate but significant shortening of TCRB CDR3s in all four CD4+ subsets of Type 1 diabetes patients.

These receptors' antigens are unknown. Sequencing was carried out using naive CD4+ T cells from blood. All receptors come from a man aged 18-30 years with type 1 diabetes.

This clone has more than one count but fewer than ten. The chain uses TRBV29-1 and TRBJ1-1; 11 bases are a match to TRBD1. The V and J ends lost 5 bases and 5 bases, in that order; junction bases with no gene match: 10. This CDR3 has 15 residues. The germline gives CDR1 SQVTM, CDR2 ANQGSEA. The CDR3 nucleotides are TGCAGCGTTCAAAGGGGGACAGGGGGTCGTACTGAAGCTTTCTTT. Translation gives CSVQRGTGGRTEAFF.

This clone was observed a handful of times. This chain uses TRBV30 with TRBJ2-5, with 9 bases lining up with TRBD2. Germline V gene sequence: CDR1 GTSNPN, CDR2 SVGIG (reference sequence). The CDR3 is 16 residues long. V shed 0 bases, J shed 2 bases, and the junction held 7 bases outside the gene matches. CDR3 DNA sequence: TGTGCCTGGAGTGTGTGGGCTAGCGGGGAACAAGAGACCCAGTACTTC. Translating it yields CAWSVWASGEQETQYF.

This clone was seen only a few times. The CDR3: CASSPSASAETQYF. CDR3 bases: TGTGCCAGCTCACCTTCCGCGTCTGCGGAGACCCAGTACTTC. The V gene is TRBV18, the J gene TRBJ2-5; D not resolved. The germline CDR1 and CDR2 sequences are KGHSH and LQKENI. The CDR3 covers 14 residues. The V end was cut by 3 bases, the J end by 5 bases, with 13 bases between.

Only a few counts were recorded for this clone. This rearrangement joins TRBV30 to TRBJ2-3, with 7 bases lining up with TRBD1. The CDR3 runs to 14 residues. V shed 8 bases, J shed 4 bases, and the junction held 12 bases outside the gene matches. Germline CDR1 is GTSNPN and CDR2 is SVGIG (reference sequence). The DNA of the CDR3 is TGTGCCACCGAACGAGGGGGCAGCTCAGATACGCAGTATTTT. Protein product: CATERGGSSDTQYF.

This clone was counted between two and nine times. CDR3 bases: TGTGCCAGCAGTGAAACAAGTGGGCGATCTGGAAACACCATATATTTT. Translated, it gives CASSETSGRSGNTIYF. The chain joins TRBV25-1 to TRBJ1-3; D unresolved. This CDR3 is built from 16 residues. The V and J ends lost 2 bases and 1 base respectively, with 12 bases between them. Germline V gene sequence: CDR1 MGHDK, CDR2 SYGVNS.